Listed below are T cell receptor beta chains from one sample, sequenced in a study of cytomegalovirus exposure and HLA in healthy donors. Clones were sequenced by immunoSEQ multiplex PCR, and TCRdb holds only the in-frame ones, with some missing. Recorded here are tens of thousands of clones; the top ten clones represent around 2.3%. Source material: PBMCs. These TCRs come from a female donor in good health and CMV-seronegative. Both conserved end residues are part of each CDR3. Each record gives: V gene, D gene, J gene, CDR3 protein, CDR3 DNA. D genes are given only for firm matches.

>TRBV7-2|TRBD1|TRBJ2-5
CASSFGQASQETQYF
TGTGCCAGCAGCTTTGGACAGGCGAGCCAAGAGACCCAGTACTTC
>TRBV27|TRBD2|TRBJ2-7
CASSLRSGRHHEQYF
TGTGCCAGCAGTTTAAGGAGCGGGAGGCACCACGAGCAGTACTTC
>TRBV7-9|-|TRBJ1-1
CASSFLGQRLTEAFF
TGTGCCAGCAGCTTTCTCGGACAGAGACTTACTGAAGCTTTCTTT
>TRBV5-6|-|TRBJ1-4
CASSRSRGYEKLFF
TGTGCCAGCAGCCGGAGTCGGGGGTATGAAAAACTGTTTTTT
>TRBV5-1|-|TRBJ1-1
CASSLTFMNTEAFF
TGCGCCAGCAGCTTGACATTTATGAACACTGAAGCTTTCTTT
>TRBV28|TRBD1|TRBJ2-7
CASRVTGGYYEQYF
TGTGCCAGCAGGGTGACAGGGGGCTACTACGAGCAGTACTTC
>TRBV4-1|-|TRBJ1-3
CASSPGQYSGNTIYF
TGCGCCAGCAGCCCTGGACAGTACTCTGGAAACACCATATATTTT
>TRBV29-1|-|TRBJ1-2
CSVARGGYGYTF
TGCAGCGTTGCCCGGGGGGGCTATGGCTACACCTTC
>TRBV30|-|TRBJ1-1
CAWSIKRTSEAFF
TGTGCCTGGAGTATTAAAAGGACTTCGGAAGCTTTCTTT
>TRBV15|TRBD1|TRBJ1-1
CATSREWDRGAFF
TGTGCCACCAGCAGAGAATGGGACAGGGGCGCTTTCTTT
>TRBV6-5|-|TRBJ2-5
CASSPRQTGETQYF
TGTGCCAGCAGTCCACGTCAAACAGGGGAGACCCAGTACTTC
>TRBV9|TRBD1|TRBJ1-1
CASSNRDRNTEAFF
TGTGCCAGCAGCAACCGGGACAGGAACACTGAAGCTTTCTTT
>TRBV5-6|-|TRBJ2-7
CASSLGSGTSYEQYF
TGTGCCAGCAGCTTGGGTAGCGGCACCTCCTACGAGCAGTACTTC
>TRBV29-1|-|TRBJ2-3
CSVFLAGAADTQYF
TGCAGCGTTTTTCTCGCGGGGGCGGCAGATACGCAGTATTTT
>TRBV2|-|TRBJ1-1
CASGGAEAFF
TGTGCCAGCGGTGGGGCAGAAGCTTTCTTT
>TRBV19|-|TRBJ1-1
CASSPPGGRTEAFF
TGTGCCAGTAGTCCCCCTGGGGGGAGAACTGAAGCTTTCTTT
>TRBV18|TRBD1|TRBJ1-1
CASSAGGRGYTEAFF
TGTGCCAGCTCCGCAGGGGGCAGAGGGTACACTGAAGCTTTCTTT
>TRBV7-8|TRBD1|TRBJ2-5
CASSRQGIQETQYF
TGTGCCAGCAGCCGACAGGGGATACAAGAGACCCAGTACTTC
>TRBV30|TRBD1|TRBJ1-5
CAWSEKRGQEPQHF
TGTGCCTGGAGTGAGAAAAGGGGGCAGGAGCCCCAGCATTTT
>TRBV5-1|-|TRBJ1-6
CASSLSPGVRNSPLHF
TGCGCCAGCAGCTTGTCTCCGGGGGTGAGGAATTCACCCCTCCACTTT
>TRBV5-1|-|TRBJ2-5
CASSLGRVEETQYF
TGCGCCAGCAGCTTAGGCAGGGTGGAAGAGACCCAGTACTTC
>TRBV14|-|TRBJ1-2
CASSQGQVYGYTF
TGTGCCAGCAGCCAAGGACAGGTCTATGGCTACACCTTC
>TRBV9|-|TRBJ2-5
CASSVGGARETQYF
TGTGCCAGCAGCGTAGGCGGGGCGAGGGAGACCCAGTACTTC
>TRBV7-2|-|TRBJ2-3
CASSLQGFPDTQYF
TGTGCCAGCAGCCTACAGGGATTCCCAGATACGCAGTATTTT
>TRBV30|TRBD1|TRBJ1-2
CAWRSRGDLSYGYTF
TGTGCCTGGAGGAGCAGGGGGGACCTTTCCTATGGCTACACCTTC
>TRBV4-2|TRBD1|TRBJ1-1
CASSLPDRGYTEAFF
TGTGCCAGCAGCCTCCCGGACAGGGGTTACACTGAAGCTTTCTTT
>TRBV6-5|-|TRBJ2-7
CATQGSSYEQYF
TGTGCCACTCAAGGGAGCTCCTACGAGCAGTACTTC
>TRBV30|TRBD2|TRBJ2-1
CAWSKDWTSGRQYNEQFF
TGTGCCTGGAGTAAGGACTGGACTAGCGGGAGGCAATACAATGAGCAGTTCTTC
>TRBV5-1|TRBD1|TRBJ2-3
CASSLDRGQDTQYF
TGCGCCAGCAGCTTGGACAGGGGGCAAGATACGCAGTATTTT
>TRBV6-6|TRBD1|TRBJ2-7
CASSYFGQASYEQYF
TGTGCCAGCAGTTACTTCGGACAGGCCAGCTACGAGCAGTACTTC
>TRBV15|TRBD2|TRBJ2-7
CATSRRTSGTYEQYF
TGTGCCACCAGCAGAAGGACTAGCGGAACCTACGAGCAGTACTTC
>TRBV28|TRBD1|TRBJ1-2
CASSLDRDGDGYTF
TGTGCCAGCAGTTTGGACAGGGATGGAGATGGCTACACCTTC
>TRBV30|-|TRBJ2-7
CAWKQGYEQYF
TGTGCCTGGAAGCAGGGGTACGAGCAGTACTTC
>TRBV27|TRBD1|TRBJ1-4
CASRPTGGIGKLFF
TGTGCCAGCAGACCTACAGGGGGGATCGGAAAACTGTTTTTT
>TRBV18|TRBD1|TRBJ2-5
CASSPTQGVQETQYF
TGTGCCAGCTCACCAACGCAGGGGGTACAAGAGACCCAGTACTTC
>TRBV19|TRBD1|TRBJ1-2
CASRQTGTGDGYTF
TGTGCCAGTAGGCAAACCGGGACAGGGGATGGCTACACCTTC
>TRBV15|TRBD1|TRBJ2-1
CATSRDLRTGGEQFF
TGTGCCACCAGCAGAGATTTACGGACAGGGGGCGAGCAGTTCTTC
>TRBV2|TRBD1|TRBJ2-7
CASSEGQGLLYYEQYF
TGTGCCAGCAGTGAGGGACAGGGGCTACTATACTACGAGCAGTACTTC
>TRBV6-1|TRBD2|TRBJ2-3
CASSEVAGAGDTQYF
TGTGCCAGCAGTGAGGTGGCGGGAGCGGGAGATACGCAGTATTTT
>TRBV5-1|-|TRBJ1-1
CASSLVPGNTEAFF
TGCGCCAGCAGCTTGGTCCCGGGGAACACTGAAGCTTTCTTT
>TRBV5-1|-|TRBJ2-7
CASSLGTSFSSYEQYF
TGCGCCAGCAGCTTGGGCACCTCCTTTAGCTCCTACGAGCAGTACTTC
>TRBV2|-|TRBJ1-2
CASSAFANYGYTF
TGTGCCAGCAGTGCGTTCGCTAACTATGGCTACACCTTC
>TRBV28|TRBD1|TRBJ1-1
CASSLVTGPEAFF
TGTGCCAGCAGTTTGGTGACAGGGCCTGAAGCTTTCTTT
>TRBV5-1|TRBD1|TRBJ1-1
CASSLKAGGTEAFF
TGCGCCAGCAGCTTGAAGGCAGGGGGCACTGAAGCTTTCTTT
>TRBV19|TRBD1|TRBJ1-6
CASSFDRAERVNSPLHF
TGTGCCAGTAGTTTCGACAGGGCGGAGAGAGTGAATTCACCCCTCCACTTT
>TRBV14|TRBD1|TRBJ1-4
CASSRQGYEKLFF
TGTGCCAGCAGCCGACAGGGGTACGAAAAACTGTTTTTT
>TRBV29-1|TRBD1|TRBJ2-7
CSVVTGGEQYF
TGCAGCGTCGTCACAGGGGGCGAGCAGTACTTC